The source of this T cell receptor beta chain is a study of control samples from healthy donors and cancer patients. Trimming shortened V by 0 bases and J by 11 bases, and 10 bases separated the two germline ends. CDR3 length equals 12 residues. The germline V gene has CDR1 GTSNPN and CDR2 SVGIG (reference sequence). TCRdb keeps only in-frame clones here, not all; method: immunoSEQ multiplex PCR. Of roughly 120,000 clones in the sample, 90% were seen once. The sequence was collected from a human donor in good health. The donor label of this sample is uncertain. The chain is built from TRBV30 and TRBJ1-4; D perhaps matches TRBD1 (6 bases). Material for sequencing was blood. CDR3 sequence: CAWSVQGGKLFF. Written as DNA, the CDR3 is TGTGCCTGGAGTGTACAGGGAGGGAAACTGTTTTTT.